By sample share, the clone carrying this TCR beta chain is large. The source of the sample is a study of blood T cell repertoires in COVID-19. Background on the study: Sources were T cells, B-cell-depleted T cells, or PBMCs; the material itself was cDNA or gDNA.

TCRdb keeps only in-frame clones here, not all; method: immunoSEQ multiplex PCR. The sample comprises about 530,000 clones, 85% to 90% of which are singletons, and roughly 7.3% rests with the top ten. The CDR3 is 15 residues long. The V gene's germline CDR1 is MGHDK and CDR2 SYGVNS. The junction had 9 bases not matched to a gene; V was cut back by 5 bases and J by 3 bases. The chain carries TRBV25-1 and TRBJ1-2, with 7 bases identical to TRBD1. Specimen: peripheral blood. This sequence originates from a woman aged 45-65 years with COVID-19, enrolled during active disease. CDR3 loop: CASSPGTVPYYGYTF. CDR3 DNA sequence: TGTGCCAGCAGTCCCGGGACAGTACCCTACTATGGCTACACCTTC.